The next 2 T cell receptor beta chains were all read from a single sample in a study of tumor-infiltrating lymphocytes in primary liver carcinoma. Researchers generated TCR beta cDNA from approximately 450 ng of total RNA, relying on a constant-region primer. Libraries of TCR beta came from three nested multiplex PCR rounds with slightly modified ARM-PCR. A C-beta reverse primer and TRBV1-TRBV30 forward primers served in each of the first two PCR rounds, at 10 cycles apiece. TCRdb re-called the multiplex PCR reads through MiXCR, storing one row per CDR3 protein. The sample yields about 48,000 distinct CDR3 sequences, around 79% seen once. From unsorted bulk tissue weighing roughly 17-31 mg, DNA and RNA were co-extracted. Material for sequencing was liver tumor tissue from sampling region 3. As for subset: tumor region T3, left-lateral pole. The receptors come from a man aged 35 to 55 with primary liver carcinoma and hepatitis B virus infection.

This clonotype was seen just once. The chain couples TRBV29-1 to TRBJ2-7, with D uncertain. V lost 5 bases and J lost 3, with 20 bases in between. The CDR3 length is 15 residues. CDR1 and CDR2 (germline): SQVTM, ANQGSEA. This CDR3 is CSVSSAGCAFYEQYF. As DNA, the CDR3 is TGCAGCGTTTCGAGCGCAGGATGTGCCTTCTACGAGCAGTACTTC.

Ten or more counts support this clonotype. The CDR3 nucleotides read TGCGCCAGCAGTGAGTTGAGGGAAGTAGCGGGAGAGACCCAGTACTTC. Translating gives CASSELREVAGETQYF. The rearrangement links TRBV10-2 to TRBJ2-5; the match to TRBD2 covers 7 bases. The germline CDR1 and CDR2 sequences are WSHSY and SAAADI. With 1 base clipped from V and 4 bases from J, the junction kept 9 bases outside the gene matches. This CDR3 spans 16 amino acids.